Listed below are T cell receptor beta chains from one sample, sequenced in a study of T cells after somatic rescue of genetic block. Some clones are missing from TCRdb's copy, which holds only in-frame ones; the method was immunoSEQ multiplex PCR. This sample has approximately 14,000 clones, with roughly two thirds found just once. Sequencing input: peripheral blood mononuclear cells (PBMCs). The receptors come from a man aged 18 to 29. The CDR3 runs from the conserved cysteine through the conserved F or W. Each record gives: V gene, clone size, D gene, J gene, CDR3 DNA, CDR3 protein. D genes are given only for firm matches. The listing skips clone size in some rows; elsewhere it reads once, few, many or a size class.

>TRBV12-2|.|.|TRBJ2-7
TGTGCAAGTCGCTCCTCCTCCTACGAGCAGTACTTC
CASRSSSYEQYF
>TRBV5-6|.|.|TRBJ1-4
TGTGCCAGCAGCTACAGGGTTTGGAGTGAAAAACTGTTTTTT
CASSYRVWSEKLFF
>TRBV5-6|.|TRBD1|TRBJ1-4
TGTGCCAGCAGCTTCCCCGGGACAGGGTCCGCAACTAATGAAAAACTGTTTTTT
CASSFPGTGSATNEKLFF
>TRBV11-2|.|.|TRBJ1-1
TGTGCCAGCAGTCGTCAGCCGAACACTGAAGCTTTCTTT
CASSRQPNTEAFF
>TRBV10-3|.|.|TRBJ2-5
TGTGCCATCAGTGACCGGGCGGGGAGGTACCAAGAGACCCAGTACTTC
CAISDRAGRYQETQYF
>TRBV27|.|.|TRBJ1-2
TGTGCCAGCAGGGGGGGCAGGTTCTATGGCTACACCTTC
CASRGGRFYGYTF
>TRBV4-2|.|.|TRBJ2-2
TGTGCCAGCAGCCAAGATCTGGACGGGGAGCTGTTTTTT
CASSQDLDGELFF
>TRBV2|medium-sized|.|TRBJ2-2
TGTGCCAGCAGCATTCTCAGGGGGGAGAACACCGGGGAGCTGTTTTTT
CASSILRGENTGELFF
>TRBV4-1|few|.|TRBJ2-2
TGCGCCAGCAGCCAAGGGTACGCCGGGGAGCTGTTTTTT
CASSQGYAGELFF
>TRBV13|.|.|TRBJ2-7
TGTGCCAGCAGCTTAGATGGGGGCCACGAGCAGTACTTC
CASSLDGGHEQYF
>TRBV6-6|few|.|TRBJ1-5
TGTGCCAGCAGTTTGGACAGATATAATCAGCCCCAGCATTTT
CASSLDRYNQPQHF
>TRBV19|.|TRBD2|TRBJ2-7
TGTGCCAGTAGTAGAGCGGGAGCGAACGAGCAGTACTTC
CASSRAGANEQYF
>TRBV5-1|.|.|TRBJ2-1
TGCGCCAGCAGTCCCCTAGCAAGCTCCTACAATGAGCAGTTCTTC
CASSPLASSYNEQFF
>TRBV5-1|.|TRBD2|TRBJ2-5
TGCGCCAGCAGCCCAGGGACTAGCGGGAGGCCGACGACCCAGTACTTC
CASSPGTSGRPTTQYF
>TRBV29-1|.|.|TRBJ1-2
TGCAGCACCGGGACGGGGACTAACTATGGCTACACCTTC
CSTGTGTNYGYTF
>TRBV28|.|.|TRBJ2-7
TGTGCCAGCAGTTTAAACCCTCTGGGTTCCTACGAGCAGTACTTC
CASSLNPLGSYEQYF
>TRBV18|few|.|TRBJ2-3
TGTGCCAGCTCAGAGAGCACAGATACGCAGTATTTT
CASSESTDTQYF
>TRBV6-5|.|.|TRBJ1-3
TGTGCCAGCAGTTCCCAGTCCCTAAGCTCTGGAAACACCATATATTTT
CASSSQSLSSGNTIYF
>TRBV5-4|.|.|TRBJ2-7
TGTGCCAGCAGCGCGTCCTACGAGCAGTACTTC
CASSASYEQYF